This TCR beta chain came from a study of beta chain features in type 1 diabetes. Overall study findings and caveats: More deletions and fewer insertions at VDJ junctions were seen in type 1 diabetes patients. Equally in patients and controls, PCR might preferentially amplify shorter templates.

The CDR3 is 13 residues long. Trimming took 1 base from V and 13 from J; bases not matched to a gene: 1. The germline gives CDR1 SGHTA, CDR2 FQGNSA. Since all of the isolated RNA was reverse transcribed, expressed TCRB transcripts were what got sequenced. It was found that naive, central memory and regulatory T cell samples averaged about 3.57 million reads. TCRdb keeps only in-frame clones here, not all; method: immunoSEQ multiplex PCR. The sample lists 200,000 to 250,000 clones, around 68% seen once, with about 0.05% in the top ten. Concerning this clone: Its cognate antigen is unknown.

Averaging roughly 120 mL, one heparinised blood draw came from each individual donor. The chain carries TRBV7-2 and TRBJ2-1; TRBD2 matches at 13 bases. The source material was naive CD4+ T cells from blood. The sequence was obtained from a man aged 30 to 39 in good health. The CDR3 protein is CASSLGLAGGQFF. DNA of the CDR3: TGTGCCAGCAGCTTAGGACTAGCGGGAGGACAGTTCTTC.